A selection of T cell receptor beta chains follows, all from one sample in a study of cytomegalovirus exposure and HLA in healthy donors. Libraries were prepared by immunoSEQ multiplex PCR; TCRdb keeps only in-frame clonotypes and omits some of them. The sample comprises 130,000 or so clones, under 90% of which are singletons, and around 3.1% rests with the top ten. The sample was PBMCs. These receptors all come from a man aged 25-45 years in good health and CMV-seronegative. Both conserved end residues are part of each CDR3. Fields, in order: V gene, clone size, J gene, D gene, CDR3 DNA, CDR3 protein. D genes are given only for firm matches. Only part of the rows carry a size: once, few, many, or a class if the clone is expanded.

V: TRBV5-5
size: -
J: TRBJ2-2
D: TRBD1
DNA: TGTGCCAGCAGCTTGGTGGGGACAGGGGTTTACACCGGGGAGCTGTTTTTT
CDR3: CASSLVGTGVYTGELFF

V: TRBV19
size: -
J: TRBJ2-1
D: TRBD1
DNA: TGTGCCAGCAATAAGGAGGGGACAGGGCTTAGGGGTGAGCAGTTCTTC
CDR3: CASNKEGTGLRGEQFF

V: TRBV11-3
size: -
J: TRBJ2-7
D: TRBD1
DNA: TGTGCCAGCAGCTTAGAGGGGACAGGGGCCTACGAGCAGTACTTC
CDR3: CASSLEGTGAYEQYF

V: TRBV4-3
size: -
J: TRBJ1-1
D: TRBD1
DNA: TGCGCCAGCAGCCAAACACAGGGGACTGAAGCTTTCTTT
CDR3: CASSQTQGTEAFF

V: TRBV18
size: -
J: TRBJ1-3
D: -
DNA: TGTGCCAGCTCACCACAGGCAGAGGGAACGTCTGGAAACACCATATATTTT
CDR3: CASSPQAEGTSGNTIYF

V: TRBV6-6
size: -
J: TRBJ2-2
D: TRBD2
DNA: TGTGCCAGCAGCCCGACGGCGGGAGCAGTCGGCGGGGAGCTGTTTTTT
CDR3: CASSPTAGAVGGELFF

V: TRBV6-5
size: -
J: TRBJ2-1
D: -
DNA: TGTGCCAGCAGTTTTAGGGGCCCCCACAATGAGCAGTTCTTC
CDR3: CASSFRGPHNEQFF

V: TRBV4-3
size: once
J: TRBJ2-2
D: -
DNA: TGCGCCAGCAGCCAAGATGGGGCAGGGGAAAACACCGGGGAGCTGTTTTTT
CDR3: CASSQDGAGENTGELFF

V: TRBV11-1
size: -
J: TRBJ2-2
D: TRBD2
DNA: TGTGCCAGCAGCCCTTTAGCGGGCGAGAACACCGGGGAGCTGTTTTTT
CDR3: CASSPLAGENTGELFF

V: TRBV19
size: -
J: TRBJ2-3
D: TRBD2
DNA: TGTGCCAGTAGTACCCGCCCAGGACTAGCGGGGGCTCGTAGCACAGATACGCAGTATTTT
CDR3: CASSTRPGLAGARSTDTQYF